The 15 T cell receptor beta chains given below trace back to one sample, sequenced in a study of blood T cells in healthy people across ages. A second PCR of 7 to 11 cycles used a sample-barcoded 5' primer and a J-beta primer mix. One entry per CDR3 protein results from TCRdb running MiXCR on the 5' RACE reads. The sample contains about a million distinct CDR3 sequences, under 40% of which appear only once. The sample taken for sequencing was blood. The origin of the receptors is a man aged 18 to 30 in good health.

This clonotype came up a few times. The chain links TRBV10-3 to TRBJ1-2, with D unresolved. V was trimmed by 6 bases and J by 2 bases, leaving 16 bases between them. Germline CDR1 is ENHRY and CDR2 is SYGVKD. The CDR3 totals 15 residues. CDR3 protein: CAISPDGNRNYGYTF. CDR3 nucleotides: TGTGCCATCAGCCCGGACGGGAACAGAAACTATGGCTACACCTTC.

This clonotype was detected a few times. This chain connects TRBV20-1 to TRBJ1-1, with a tentative D call TRBD1 (5 bases). The CDR3 length is 12 residues. The germline V and J ends were trimmed by 5 bases and 7 bases, with 14 bases remaining between them. Looked up from germline, CDR1 is DFQATT and CDR2 is SNEGSKA (reference sequence). The DNA for the CDR3 is TGCAGTGCTCGAGTGGGGCAGCGTGAAGCTTTCTTT. Translating it yields CSARVGQREAFF.

A few counts support this clonotype. The chain uses TRBV20-1 and TRBJ2-3; TRBD2 agrees at 12 bases. V lost 3 bases, J lost 2 bases, and 6 bases stayed unmatched. This CDR3 has 16 amino acids. Per the germline V gene, CDR1 is DFQATT and CDR2 is SNEGSKA (reference sequence). In DNA, the CDR3 is TGCAGTGCTAGCAGACTAGCGGGGGATTACACAGATACGCAGTATTTT. Translation gives CSASRLAGDYTDTQYF.

At least ten counts were recorded for this clonotype. The V and J genes are TRBV9 and TRBJ1-1; perhaps TRBD1 as D (5 bases). Germline-derived CDR1 and CDR2 are SGDLS and YYNGEE. Between the trimmed V and J ends, which lost 4 bases and 1 base, there was a span of 11 bases. The CDR3 sequence is 14 residues long. For the CDR3, the DNA is TGTGCCAGCAGCACCAACACAGGGAACACTGAAGCTTTCTTT. Translation gives CASSTNTGNTEAFF.

As regards this clonotype: A read error may be the cause here, since a much bigger clone is one base away. This chain connects TRBV4-2 to TRBJ2-6, with a possible D match to TRBD1 (6 bases). Germline V lookup: CDR1 LGHNA, CDR2 YNFKEQ. The CDR3 totals 17 residues. CDR3 protein: CASSPRTDISGVNVLTF. The CDR3 DNA sequence: TGTGCCAGCAGCCCGAGGACAGATATCTCTGGGGTCAACGTCCTGACTTTC.

This clonotype showed up just a few times. The gene calls are TRBV7-9 and TRBJ2-7; 7 nucleotides match TRBD1. Germline V gene sequence: CDR1 SEHNR, CDR2 FQNEAQ (reference sequence). There are 13 residues in the CDR3. The junction had 4 bases not matched to a gene; V was cut back by 5 bases and J by 3 bases. The chain's CDR3 is CASSHGTVYEQYF. The DNA of the CDR3 is TGTGCCAGCAGCCATGGGACAGTCTACGAGCAGTACTTC.

CDR3 in amino acids: CASSYPGAESIQYF. The CDR3 DNA reads TGTGCCAGCAGTTACCCAGGGGCGGAGAGCATTCAGTACTTC. V is TRBV6-6 and J is TRBJ2-4, with D possibly being TRBD1 (6 bases). V lost 2 bases, J lost 9 bases, and 14 bases lay in between. Germline CDR1 reads MNHNY; CDR2 reads SVGAGI (reference sequence). CDR3 size: 14 residues.

About this clonotype: A much larger clone differs from this one at a single base, so this may be a read error. The rearrangement links TRBV25-1 to TRBJ1-2, with D tentatively TRBD1 (6 bases). The CDR3 consists of 14 residues. Germline CDR1 MGHDK, CDR2 SYGVNS. V was cut by 6 bases and J by 7 bases, with 18 bases left in between. CDR3 sequence: CASREPRTVGGYTF. Here the CDR3 DNA reads TGTGCCAGCAGGGAACCTCGGACAGTAGGTGGCTACACCTTC.

The chain combines TRBV14 with TRBJ1-2; weak D call: TRBD1 (6 bases). Trimming pared 0 bases from V and 1 base from J, leaving 18 bases between. Germline CDR1 is SGHDN and CDR2 is FVKESK. The CDR3 runs to 18 residues. The CDR3 sequence: CASSQDTQGPDINYGYTF. CDR3 nucleotide sequence: TGTGCCAGCAGCCAAGATACCCAGGGGCCAGATATTAACTATGGCTACACCTTC. Full variable domain (remainder filled in from reference TRBV14 and TRBJ1-2): EAGVTQFPSHSVIEKGQTVTLRCDPISGHDNLYWYRRVMGKEIKFLLHFVKESKQDESGMPNNRFLAERTGGTYSTLKVQPAELEDSGVYFCASSQDTQGPDINYGYTFGSGTRLTVV.

The V and J genes are TRBV5-1 and TRBJ2-2; 7 positions agree with TRBD1. V lost 7 bases and J lost 4; bases outside the gene matches: 13. Germline values: CDR1 SGHRS, CDR2 YFSETQ. This CDR3 region has 16 residues. CDR3 coding DNA: TGCGCCAGCCGAACCCCAGGGACAGATACCACCGGGGAGCTGTTTTTT. This translates into CASRTPGTDTTGELFF.

V gene TRBV29-1 combines with J gene TRBJ2-3; TRBD2 agrees at 11 bases. From germline, CDR1 is SQVTM and CDR2 ANQGSEA. V shed 4 bases and J 3 bases; nucleotides not matched to a gene: 3. The CDR3 has 14 residues. CDR3 sequence (DNA): TGCAGCGTTGTGGCTAGCGGGGGGACAGATACGCAGTATTTT. Translation: CSVVASGGTDTQYF.

The chain joins TRBV27 to TRBJ2-5; tentative D call: TRBD1 (6 bases). The J call may be incorrect, as the DNA end agrees better with TRBJ2-7. This CDR3 is built from 17 residues. Germline assignment: CDR1 MNHEY and CDR2 SMNVEV (reference sequence). Here the CDR3 DNA reads TGTGCCAGCAGTTTAACTCTATCGACAGGCTCCAGGGGCGAGCAGTACTTC. Translated, it gives CASSLTLSTGSRGEQYF.

V and J are TRBV6-2 or TRBV6-3 and TRBJ2-1; the match to TRBD1 covers 10 bases. The CDR3 consists of 15 residues. Per the germline V gene, CDR1 is MNHEY and CDR2 is SVGEGT. With 4 bases clipped from V and 8 bases from J, the junction kept 8 bases outside the gene matches. This CDR3 reads CASSSRDRGFDEQFF. DNA of the CDR3: TGTGCCAGCAGTTCTCGGGACAGGGGTTTCGATGAGCAGTTCTTC.

This clonotype was counted only a few times. The chain couples TRBV27 to TRBJ2-1, with TRBD1 as a possible D gene (6 bases). CDR3 length equals 14 residues. V was trimmed by 5 bases and J by 8 bases, leaving 16 bases between them. CDR1 and CDR2 from the germline V gene are MNHEY and SMNVEV (reference sequence). CDR3 loop: CASSQYRAGDEQFF. The CDR3 DNA follows: TGTGCCAGCAGTCAATACAGGGCCGGCGATGAGCAGTTCTTC.

This rearrangement joins TRBV6-2 or TRBV6-3 to TRBJ2-4, with a weak D call TRBD1 (5 bases). The CDR3 runs 16 residues. The germline V gene encodes CDR1 MNHEY and CDR2 SVGEGT. Trimming took off 2 bases at V and 7 bases at J, with 18 bases between the two ends. CDR3 DNA sequence: TGTGCCAGCAGTTACCCGAGAGATAGGGCAGGGAACATTCAGTACTTC. It yields the protein CASSYPRDRAGNIQYF.